The 12 T cell receptor beta chains below were found in one sample sequenced in a study of blood T cell repertoires in COVID-19. Sequencing used immunoSEQ multiplex PCR; TCRdb keeps in-frame clones, though not all of them. The table records about 270,000 clones, about 91% of them present only once. The sequencing input was PBMCs or T cells enriched from blood (not recorded which). The receptors were sampled from a man aged 35 to 55 who had been exposed to COVID-19.

This clone has a single count. The chain uses TRBV19 and TRBJ1-4, with D maybe TRBD1 (5 bases). Deletions cut 8 bases from V and 0 bases from J, with 13 bases between. This CDR3 region has 15 residues. Germline-derived CDR1 and CDR2 are LNHDA and SQIVND (reference sequence). Here the CDR3 DNA reads TGTGCCAGTGGGAGGTTGACAGCAACTAATGAAAAACTGTTTTTT. Translated: CASGRLTATNEKLFF.

As concerns this clone: The junction and the germline gene differ at one end; a read error may be behind it. The rearrangement links TRBV19 to TRBJ1-6, with D uncertain. Germline values: CDR1 LNHDA, CDR2 SQIVND (reference sequence). This CDR3 spans 14 amino acids. The chain's CDR3 is CASSIGSGPSLLHF. The CDR3 DNA is TGTGCCAGTAGTATTGGGAGCGGCCCCTCACTCCTCCACTTT.

The CDR3 coding sequence is TGTGCCAGCAGTGATCAGGGCGGCACTGAAGCTTTCTTT. Its protein is CASSDQGGTEAFF. V gene TRBV28 combines with J gene TRBJ1-1, with a tentative D call TRBD1 (5 bases). CDR1 is MDHEN, CDR2 SYDVKM, per germline. The CDR3 is made up of 13 amino acids. V gave up 5 bases and J gave up 4 bases, with 11 bases separating them.

V usage is TRBV6-1 and J usage is TRBJ2-1, with 14 bases fitting TRBD2. Germline V lookup: CDR1 MNHNS, CDR2 SASEGT. This CDR3 is built from 19 residues. V gave up 7 bases and J gave up 2 bases; unmatched junction bases: 13. The CDR3 is CASTEGRTSGRRAYNEQFF. Here the CDR3 DNA reads TGTGCCAGCACTGAGGGGCGGACTAGCGGGAGGAGGGCCTACAATGAGCAGTTCTTC.

Only a few counts were recorded for this clone. CDR3 residues: CASSLIGGRGDEQYF. The CDR3 nucleotides read TGTGCCAGCAGCTTAATCGGCGGGAGAGGCGACGAGCAGTACTTC. The J gene is TRBJ2-7, the V gene TRBV7-8; 7 nucleotides agree with TRBD2. The V gene's germline CDR1 is SGHVS and CDR2 FQNEAQ. This CDR3 region has 15 residues. The J segment lost 5 bases and the V segment lost 2 bases, leaving 9 bases of the junction unmatched.

This chain connects TRBV28 to TRBJ2-5; 7 nucleotides match TRBD2. This CDR3 region has 15 residues. V trimming: 3 bases; J trimming: 3 bases; junction bases outside the gene matches: 7. Germline-derived CDR1 and CDR2 are MDHEN and SYDVKM. The CDR3 here is CASSFPLAGEETQYF. For the CDR3, the DNA is TGTGCCAGCAGTTTTCCCCTGGCGGGAGAAGAGACCCAGTACTTC. Based on the CDR3 plus reference TRBV28 and TRBJ2-5, the full variable domain is DVKVTQSSRYLVKRTGEKVFLECVQDMDHENMFWYRQDPGLGLRLIYFSYDVKMKEKGDIPEGYSVSREKKERFSLILESASTNQTSMYLCASSFPLAGEETQYFGPGTRLLVL.

The chain joins TRBV7-9 to TRBJ2-1; D perhaps matches TRBD1 (5 bases). The V end lost 2 bases, the J end lost 4 bases, and 9 bases lay between the germline ends. The CDR3 has 14 amino acids. Germline CDR1 is SEHNR and CDR2 is FQNEAQ (reference sequence). CDR3 region: CASSLSRQYNEQFF. The CDR3, as DNA: TGTGCCAGCAGCTTATCTAGACAGTACAATGAGCAGTTCTTC.

This chain uses TRBV11-2 with TRBJ2-2; 9 bases match TRBD2. The CDR3 runs 19 residues. J gave up 0 bases and V 4 bases, and 12 bases lay outside the gene matches. Per the germline V gene, CDR1 is SGHAT and CDR2 is FQNNGV. Written as DNA, the CDR3 is TGTGCCAGCAGCTCCTTATGGCGGGAGGGCCACTCGAACACCGGGGAGCTGTTTTTT. Its protein is CASSSLWREGHSNTGELFF. Combining the CDR3 with reference TRBV11-2 and TRBJ2-2 gives the whole variable domain EAGVAQSPRYKIIEKRQSVAFWCNPISGHATLYWYQQILGQGPKLLIQFQNNGVVDDSQLPKDRFSAERLKGVDSTLKIQPAKLEDSAVYLCASSSLWREGHSNTGELFFGEGSRLTVL.

This clone appeared a single time. The chain recombines TRBV19 with TRBJ2-1; D is possibly TRBD1 (6 bases). CDR1 LNHDA and CDR2 SQIVND come from the germline V gene (reference sequence). The CDR3 length is 15 residues. Trimming stripped 5 bases from V and 2 bases from J, with 13 bases between. The chain's CDR3 is CASSVNRDPYNEQFF. The CDR3 DNA sequence: TGTGCCAGTAGTGTAAACAGGGACCCCTACAATGAGCAGTTCTTC.

This sequence joins TRBV28 and TRBJ2-3; maybe TRBD2 (6 bases). V lost 5 bases and J 4 bases, leaving 13 bases between the germline ends. The CDR3 has 14 amino acids. The V gene's germline CDR1 is MDHEN and CDR2 SYDVKM. CDR3 coding DNA: TGTGCCAGCAGTCCATGGACTATACCAGATACGCAGTATTTT. This translates into CASSPWTIPDTQYF.

V is TRBV7-9 and J is TRBJ1-2, with D possibly TRBD1 on 6 matching bases. CDR1 and CDR2 from the germline V gene are SEHNR and FQNEAQ (reference sequence). V was clipped by 5 bases and J by 4 bases, with 14 bases between them. The CDR3 is 14 amino acids. This CDR3 is CASSPDRDSYGYTF. CDR3 sequence (DNA): TGTGCCAGCAGCCCGGACAGAGACAGCTATGGCTACACCTTC.

The chain uses TRBV27 and TRBJ2-1; possible D gene TRBD2, 6 bases. V was pared by 9 bases and J by 3 bases, with 12 bases between. CDR3 length: 13 amino acids. Germline-derived CDR1 and CDR2 are MNHEY and SMNVEV (reference sequence). CDR3 in DNA: TGTGCCAGTAGTGCGGGACTCTACAATGAGCAGTTCTTC. Its translation is CASSAGLYNEQFF.